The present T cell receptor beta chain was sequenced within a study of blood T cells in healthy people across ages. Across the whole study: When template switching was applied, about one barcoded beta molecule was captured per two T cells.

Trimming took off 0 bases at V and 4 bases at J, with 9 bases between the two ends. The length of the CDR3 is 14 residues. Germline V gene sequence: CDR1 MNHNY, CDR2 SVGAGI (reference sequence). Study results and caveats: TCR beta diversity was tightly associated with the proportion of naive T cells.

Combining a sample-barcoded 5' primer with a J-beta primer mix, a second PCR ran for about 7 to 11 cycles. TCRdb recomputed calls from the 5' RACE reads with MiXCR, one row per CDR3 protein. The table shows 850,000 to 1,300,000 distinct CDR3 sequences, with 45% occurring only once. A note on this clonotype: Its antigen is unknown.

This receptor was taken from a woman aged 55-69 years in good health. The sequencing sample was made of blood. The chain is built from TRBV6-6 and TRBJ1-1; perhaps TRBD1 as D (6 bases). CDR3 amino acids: CASSYSSRGTEAFF. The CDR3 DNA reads TGTGCCAGCAGTTACTCGAGCAGGGGCACTGAAGCTTTCTTT.